This T cell receptor beta chain was sequenced in a study of OX40 agonist ivuxolimab in advanced cancers. General study results and limits: Expanded clones were, on average, more numerous in CD8+ T cells than in CD4+.

The table came from immunoSEQ multiplex PCR; TCRdb's copy has only in-frame clones and leaves some out. The data hold about 69,000 clones, with roughly 92% observed a single time. As for this clone: No antigen is known for it.

The CDR3 totals 16 residues. V was pared by 1 base and J by 5 bases, with 8 bases of the junction left unmatched. Germline loops: CDR1 SGHAT, CDR2 FQNNGV. The chain employs TRBV11-2 and TRBJ2-1, with 7 positions matching TRBD2. The material sequenced was CD4+ or CD8+ T cells sorted from blood, taken in a trial of the OX40 agonist ivuxolimab. The origin of this receptor is an adult with an advanced solid tumor such as melanoma, head and neck, liver or kidney cancer. The CDR3 coding sequence is TGTGCCAGCAGCTTAGTGGCGGGAGAAACCCACAATGAGCAGTTCTTC. It translates to CASSLVAGETHNEQFF.